This T cell receptor (beta chain) originates from a study of Ad26.COV2.S vaccination and SARS-CoV-2 variants (dated by TCRdb to 2020 to 2023). A note on the overall study: Donors in the vaccine arm were drawn from COV1001, a phase I-IIa trial of Ad26.COV2.S in healthy adults that was multicentre, randomized, double-blind and placebo-controlled. Ad26.COV2.S was given intramuscularly at 5x10^10 or 1x10^11 viral particles, as a single shot or as two shots 56 days apart. TCRbeta repertoire sequencing served as the tool for gauging how specific and how broad the SARS-CoV-2-reactive T cell receptors were following Ad26.COV2.S vaccination. A total of approximately 30 samples were included in the TCR-sequenced set, comprising some 20 Ad26.COV2.S vaccine recipients, 5 placebo recipients and 8 SARS-CoV-2 convalescent individuals. Participants in the trial were split at random into five groups of five each, receiving low-dose or high-dose Ad26.COV2.S once or twice, or else placebo on both occasions. Blinding of investigators to trial group allocation was maintained during experiments and outcome assessment. Here is what the overall study found, with its caveats: Substantial breadth of spike-specific CD8+ and CD4+ T cell responses was reported after vaccination. Comparing responses between vaccine doses or regimens was not something the study was powered to do. Vaccine and placebo recipients had similar non-spike TCR breadth, a finding consistent with the vaccine containing only spike. Higher spike-specific TCR breadth was observed in Ad26.COV2.S recipients than in placebo recipients (P = 0.0014). The authors noted that total T cell responses may have been underestimated by the TCR breadth and depth analyses.

This clone occurred a few times. It has no known antigen specificity. No clone much larger than this one lies a single base away; base qualities are absent. The intended sense of this specimen's treatment or condition label: 19 received Ad26.COV2.S at low or high dose, single or two shots; several received placebo; per-sample allocation not given. Repertoires of vaccine and placebo recipients were sequenced from samples taken on day 63 after the first injection. Cohort 1b enrolled 25 to 30 adults aged 18-55 years at a single site in Boston, USA, between 29 July and 7 August 2020. Ad26.COV2.S was a replication-incompetent adenovirus type 26 vector that expressed a prefusion-stabilized SARS-CoV-2 spike protein derived from the original Wuhan strain. The immunoSEQ Assay was used to sequence TCRbeta CDR3 regions. After extraction, genomic DNA underwent amplification by bias-controlled multiplex PCR, followed by high-throughput sequencing. The published analysis was carried out like this. To quantify the absolute abundance of every unique TCRbeta CDR3 region, sequences were collapsed and filtered. T cell fraction was estimated by normalizing TCRbeta template counts to usable DNA, with usable DNA measured through amplification of reference genes found in all nucleated cells. Repertoire TCRs were annotated as SARS-CoV-2-specific by exact matching of V gene, CDR3 amino acid sequence and J gene to a known reactive TCR set. The reference SARS-CoV-2 TCR set came from MIRA and was filtered for enrichment in COVID-19-positive ImmuneCODE repertoires, removing public or cross-reactive TCRs. Based on the MIRA antigens, annotated TCRs were further analysed at the level of specific ORF or position within ORF. Breadth was defined as annotated unique rearrangements over total unique productive rearrangements; depth was the summed frequency of those rearrangements. Two-sided Wilcoxon rank-sum tests were applied when comparing TCR breadth between groups. TCRdb limited this immuneACCESS table to in-frame rearrangements with V and J called. A share of clones is missing; checked studies link under half to unresolved V genes, and the rest is unexplained. That table supplies the V and J calls and clone size; D and trimming were determined from the DNA. This sample has 300,000 to 400,000 clones in its table, and roughly 90% of those were observed once. The top ten constitute around 6.6% of the sample.

CDR1 LGHDT and CDR2 YNNKEL are derived from the germline V gene (reference sequence). V loses 0 bases of germline sequence and J loses 6 bases, and the interval between the two ends is 21 bases. There are 17 amino acids in the CDR3, from cysteine to phenylalanine inclusive. Only CDR3 DNA remains: 51 bases, in frame from the first base. The sequencing used peripheral blood, collected in a trial of Ad26.COV2.S vaccine versus placebo. The rearrangement combines TRBV3-1 (or the pseudogene TRBV3-2) with TRBJ2-7; the D gene assignment is ambiguous. This clonotype was sampled from a person aged 18-65 years who received the Ad26.COV2.S COVID-19 vaccine or a placebo. The base sequence is TGTGCCAGCAGCCAAGAGTCCTTTCGCATCGGTGTAGCCGAGCAGTACTTC. Its protein is CASSQESFRIGVAEQYF.